The rows below give T cell receptor beta chains drawn from one sample of a study of STAT5B mutations in CD4+ large granular lymphocyte leukemia. Method: immunoSEQ multiplex PCR; TCRdb's copy keeps in-frame clones and lacks some. The top ten clones hold approximately 3.1% of a sample with 30,000 or so clones, more than 70% of them seen once. Material for sequencing was CD4+ T cells from blood buffy coats. These TCRs come from a human donor in good health. The CDR3 runs from the conserved cysteine through the conserved F or W. A D gene is named only where the DNA matches it firmly. Not all rows give a size; the values are once, few, many and, for expanded clones, a class.

>TRBV4-3|TRBJ2-4|.|.
TGCGCCAGCAGCCAACCTGACTTAGCCAAAAACATTCAGTACTTC
CASSQPDLAKNIQYF
>TRBV18|TRBJ1-4|.|.
TGTGCCAGCTCACCGGCATTAGATGAAAAACTGTTTTTT
CASSPALDEKLFF
>TRBV28|TRBJ2-7|few|TRBD1
TGTGCCAGCAGGACAGGGCCCTACGAGCAGTACTTC
CASRTGPYEQYF
>TRBV12-5|TRBJ2-3|.|.
TGTGCTAGTGGTTTGGTAGTGTCTACCCGGCCCCGGGATACGCAGTATTTT
CASGLVVSTRPRDTQYF
>TRBV12-5|TRBJ2-1|few|TRBD1
TGTGCTTCGGACAGGGGGTCAAACAATGAGCAGTTCTTC
CASDRGSNNEQFF
>TRBV18|TRBJ2-5|.|.
TGTGCCAGCTCACCAAACCGGGGAGAGACCCAGTACTTC
CASSPNRGETQYF
>TRBV5-5|TRBJ2-7|once|.
TGTGCCAGCAGCTTGAATTGGGCGTTCGCGTCCGAGCAGTACTTC
CASSLNWAFASEQYF
>TRBV20-1|TRBJ1-2|few|.
TGCAGTGCTTATCACTATGGCTACACCTTC
CSAYHYGYTF
>TRBV9|TRBJ2-5|.|.
TGTGCCAGCAGCCTTGCCCTCGGGTGGGTAGAGACCCAGTACTTC
CASSLALGWVETQYF
>TRBV4-2|TRBJ2-1|.|.
TGTGCCAGCAGCCAACTAGCTTACAATGAGCAGTTCTTC
CASSQLAYNEQFF
>TRBV5-4|TRBJ2-1|once|TRBD2
TGTGCCAGCAGCCCGAAAAGGACTAGCGGGAGTCTTGGTGAGCAGTTCTTC
CASSPKRTSGSLGEQFF
>TRBV7-2|TRBJ1-4|.|TRBD1
TGTGCCAGCAGCTTAGCCCATCGACAGGGGAGTTATAATGAAAAACTGTTTTTT
CASSLAHRQGSYNEKLFF
>TRBV2|TRBJ2-7|.|.
TGTGCCAGCAGTGAAGCGCACAGGGAACCCTACGAGCAGTACTTC
CASSEAHREPYEQYF
>TRBV5-1|TRBJ2-5|few|.
TGCGCCAGCAGCTTGGGCACTCCCGCTGGGGAGACCCAGTACTTC
CASSLGTPAGETQYF
>TRBV2|TRBJ1-2|.|.
TGTGCCAGCAGGTCAGGGAGACCACTGGGCTACACCTTC
CASRSGRPLGYTF
>TRBV7-3|TRBJ1-2|few|.
TGTGCCAGCAGCTTAGGACAGTTGGTTGGCTACACCTTC
CASSLGQLVGYTF
>TRBV4-3|TRBJ2-7|.|.
TGCGCCAGCAGCCAAGCGGCCACAGGTGCAAGGTACGAGCAGTACTTC
CASSQAATGARYEQYF
>TRBV20-1|TRBJ2-7|.|.
TGCAGTGGTCAATTGGGATTTGAGCAGTACTTC
CSGQLGFEQYF
>TRBV30|TRBJ2-2|few|.
TGTGCCTGGAGTGGGGCAGATCGACCAGGGGAGCTGTTTTTT
CAWSGADRPGELFF
>TRBV5-6|TRBJ2-1|.|.
TGTGCCAGCAGCTTTGACAATGAGCAGTTCTTC
CASSFDNEQFF
>TRBV7-6|TRBJ2-7|.|TRBD1
TGTGCCAGCAGCTTCATACAGGGGATGCCCTACGAGCAGTACTTC
CASSFIQGMPYEQYF
>TRBV9|TRBJ2-3|.|.
TGTGCCAGCAGCTCGACTAGCACAGATACGCAGTATTTT
CASSSTSTDTQYF
>TRBV6-1|TRBJ2-5|.|TRBD2
TGTGCCAGCAGTGTTATACTAGCGGGTTCCCAAGAGACCCAGTACTTC
CASSVILAGSQETQYF
>TRBV19|TRBJ1-1|.|TRBD1
TGTGCCAGTAGTAGGGGACAGACAAACACTGAAGCTTTCTTT
CASSRGQTNTEAFF
>TRBV7-2|TRBJ1-2|.|.
TGTGCCAGCAGCCAGGGCCAAGCCGTTGGCTACACCTTC
CASSQGQAVGYTF
>TRBV9|TRBJ2-2|.|TRBD2
TGTGCCAGCAGCGCACGGACTAGCGGAGCCTGGAGCGGGGAGCTGTTTTTT
CASSARTSGAWSGELFF
>TRBV2|TRBJ2-7|.|TRBD2
TGTGCCAGCACGCTCCTAGCGGGAGTCGAGCAGTACTTC
CASTLLAGVEQYF
>TRBV5-1|TRBJ1-5|.|.
TGCGCCAGCAGCTTGGAAAGCAACCCCAATCAGCCCCAGCATTTT
CASSLESNPNQPQHF
>TRBV7-9|TRBJ1-1|.|.
TGTGCCAGCAGCCCCAGAGACAGAGAAGCTTTCTTT
CASSPRDREAFF
>TRBV2|TRBJ2-3|.|.
TGTGCCAGCAGTGGAAAACGGGAGTTTGGAGATACGCAGTATTTT
CASSGKREFGDTQYF
>TRBV10-3|TRBJ2-1|.|TRBD2
TGTGCCATCAAAAAACTAGCGGGAGGAGGTGAGCAGTTCTTC
CAIKKLAGGGEQFF
>TRBV9|TRBJ2-3|.|TRBD1
TGTGCCAGCAGCGCCCGACAGGGACCGGGAGATACGCAGTATTTT
CASSARQGPGDTQYF
>TRBV5-4|TRBJ1-4|.|TRBD1
TGTGCCAGCAGCCGCCAAGCCGGGACAGGGGATGAAAAACTGTTTTTT
CASSRQAGTGDEKLFF
>TRBV6-5|TRBJ1-2|.|.
TGTGCCAGCAGTTACGGGCTAGGGACGGGGGCCTATGGCTACACCTTC
CASSYGLGTGAYGYTF
>TRBV2|TRBJ2-7|once|.
TGTGCCAGCAGACAGGAAGGCGAGCAGTACTTC
CASRQEGEQYF
>TRBV7-2|TRBJ2-5|.|.
TGTGCCAGCAGCATCCAGGGGGAGACCCAGTACTTC
CASSIQGETQYF
>TRBV23-1|TRBJ2-5|once|TRBD1
TGCGCCAGCAGTCAACGGGACAGGGGTGGCCAAGAGACCCAGTACTTC
CASSQRDRGGQETQYF
>TRBV5-6|TRBJ1-4|.|.
TGTGCCAGCAGCTTGTATCAGAGTGGGACTAATGAAAAACTGTTTTTT
CASSLYQSGTNEKLFF
>TRBV29-1|TRBJ1-1|few|.
TGCAGCGTTGTGATCGCAGGGTCTAACACTGAAGCTTTCTTT
CSVVIAGSNTEAFF
>TRBV5-6|TRBJ1-4|.|TRBD1
TGTGCCAGCAGGACCCGGGACAGGGATGAAAAACTGTTTTTT
CASRTRDRDEKLFF
>TRBV30|TRBJ1-5|.|.
TGTGCCTGGAGGGGCCCGGGAGGAAATCAGCCCCAGCATTTT
CAWRGPGGNQPQHF
>TRBV7-8|TRBJ2-1|.|TRBD2
TGTGCCAGCAGCTTATTAGCGGGAGGGTACAATGAGCAGTTCTTC
CASSLLAGGYNEQFF
>TRBV9|TRBJ2-7|.|TRBD1
TGTGCCAGCAGCGTAGACGGTAGGGGGCCTTACGAGCAGTACTTC
CASSVDGRGPYEQYF
>TRBV20-1|TRBJ2-7|once|.
TGCAGTGCTACCCTGGTCTACGAGCAGTACTTC
CSATLVYEQYF
>TRBV5-4|TRBJ1-1|.|.
TGTGCCAGCAGGCGGGATGAGGGGACTGAAGCTTTCTTT
CASRRDEGTEAFF
>TRBV20-1|TRBJ2-3|.|.
TGCAGTGCTGTCCTCACAGATACGCAGTATTTT
CSAVLTDTQYF
>TRBV6-1|TRBJ2-2|.|TRBD2
TGTGCCAGCAGTGAACTAGCGGGACATTTTCCCGGGGAGCTGTTTTTT
CASSELAGHFPGELFF
>TRBV5-4|TRBJ2-5|.|TRBD1
TGTGCCAGCAGCAGGGGACAGTTCCAAGAGACCCAGTACTTC
CASSRGQFQETQYF
>TRBV19|TRBJ2-7|.|.
TGTGCCAGTAGCGAAGGAAGATACGAGCAGTACTTC
CASSEGRYEQYF
>TRBV5-6|TRBJ2-1|once|.
TGTGCCAGCAGCTACACCGGGATCGAGGGTCTCTTC
CASSYTGIEGLF